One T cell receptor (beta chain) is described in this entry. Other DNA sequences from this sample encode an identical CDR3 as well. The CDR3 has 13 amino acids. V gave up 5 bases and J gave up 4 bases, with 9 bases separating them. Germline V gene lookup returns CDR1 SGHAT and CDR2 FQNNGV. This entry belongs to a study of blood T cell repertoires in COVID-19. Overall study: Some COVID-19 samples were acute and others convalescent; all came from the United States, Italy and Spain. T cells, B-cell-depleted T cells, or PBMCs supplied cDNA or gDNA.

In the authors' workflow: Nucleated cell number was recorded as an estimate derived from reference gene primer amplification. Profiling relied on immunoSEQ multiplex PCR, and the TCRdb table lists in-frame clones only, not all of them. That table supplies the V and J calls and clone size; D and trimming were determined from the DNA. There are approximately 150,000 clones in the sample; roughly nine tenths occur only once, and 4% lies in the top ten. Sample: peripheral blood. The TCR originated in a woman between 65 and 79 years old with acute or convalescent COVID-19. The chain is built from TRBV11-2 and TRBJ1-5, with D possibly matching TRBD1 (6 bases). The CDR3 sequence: CASSLDRNQPQHF. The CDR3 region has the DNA TGTGCCAGCAGCCTGGACAGAAATCAGCCCCAGCATTTT.